This paragraph reports one T cell receptor beta chain. This clone has only a few counts. The specificity of this receptor is unknown. No base-level quality is on record; no much larger clone is a single base apart. The data derive from a study of long-term antiretroviral therapy in people with HIV (dated by TCRdb to between 2021 and 2023). Concerning the study at large: The earliest samples were collected approximately a decade before the 2015 WHO recommendation for immediate ART, a period when ART was typically delayed until CD4 counts fell. A retrospective serial study tested whether ART initiation and durable HIV suppression were associated with changes in peripheral blood TRB repertoire composition and diversity. No cross-contamination during QIAcube processing was shown when test extractions of a monoclonal T-cell line were performed alongside fewer than 35 polyclonal samples. The cohort contributed under 200 cryopreserved PBMC samples from fewer than 35 adults with confirmed HIV infection, collected serially over a mean of about six years (range 1-12). Among the 25 to 30 participants with HIV, eleven were female.

The CDR3 spans 14 residues, from the cysteine through the phenylalanine. Only CDR3 DNA is held: 42 bases, read in frame from base 1. Based on the germline V gene, the CDR1 and CDR2 sequences are MNHEY and SVGAGI. V is pared back by 5 bases and J by 5 bases, with 12 bases lying between the germline termini. Inclusion was restricted to participants for whom at least one PBMC sample before ART initiation and at least two post-ART samples were available. All participants with HIV were treated in the United States of America. Cryopreserved samples of about 0.9-11 million PBMC were thawed and washed before DNA extraction. At the time of the earliest PBMC sample, participants with HIV were aged between roughly 20 and 60 years. PBMC samples were contributed by each participant from 1-4 timepoints before ART initiation and 2-8 timepoints after ART initiation, with a median of 7 samples. Serial HIV viral load, CD4+ T-cell count, ART history and demographic data were obtained for every participant. Using a Qiagen kit on a QIAcube, genomic DNA was extracted from unsorted PBMC, with samples processed in batches of 12.

What the research found in general, with its limitations: The samples span the years 2004 to 2017, and the ART regimens used may be less effective than current regimens. Because cell numbers in pre-ART samples were limited, unsorted PBMC were profiled instead of sorted CD4+ and CD8+ T cells. Since PBMC availability was limited, sequencing covered only the TCR beta chain, with no alpha chain pairing. Inferences about post-ART repertoire changes are limited because no data were available on ART adherence, viral resistance or therapy changes. HIV repertoires had narrower CDR3 length ranges than controls, and the network structure suggested an antigen-experienced repertoire that shifted only slightly toward naive after ART. Starting ART was linked to a significant rise in TRB diversity, yet even after long-term ART the diversity remained significantly lower than in transplant donor controls. Expanded TRB clones identified before ART initiation dominated the repertoire across all time points, though the dominance fluctuated and decreased in many PLHIV after ART.

Sequencing of the TRB variable region was done with the immunoSEQ hsTCRB v3.0 assay at survey level resolution. A depth of about 40,000-50,000 T-cell genomes per sample was targeted for TRB sequencing. TRB libraries were pooled and sequenced on an Illumina MiSeq using a v3 150-cycle kit. The published analysis was carried out like this. Repertoire analysis was performed in R inside a reproducible Nextflow workflow that covered QC, data transformation and analysis. LymphoSeq2, an R package for exploring AIRR-Seq data, was used to implement custom analyses. A handful of samples that yielded fewer than 5000 total TRB sequences were excluded, so that more than 150 HIV repertoires were analyzed. Among the roughly 190 retained HIV repertoires, 55 to 65 were collected before ART initiation and 129 were collected after ART initiation. Each repertoire was downsampled to 5000 TRB nucleotide sequences, and summary statistics were averaged across 100 downsampling iterations. TRB sequences were retained for analysis only if CDR3 regions of at least seven amino acids were present. A Shannon entropy-derived clonality score and the Gini coefficient were used to measure diversity. In the repertoire networks, any two of the top 5000 CDR3 amino acid sequences were connected whenever the two sequences differed by an edit distance of one. Antigen specificity groups and MHC restriction were predicted for TRB CDR3 amino acid sequences with GLIPH2. Known CMV, EBV, HIV or tissue antigen associations were flagged by matching CDR3 amino acid sequences against VDJdb and McPAS-TCR. Pre-ART, post-ART and control groups were compared with Wilcoxon signed-rank tests and Holm-Bonferroni correction. TCRdb re-hosts the immuneACCESS table, in-frame sequences only. Its copies lack some clones; in the studies checked, an unresolved V gene accounts for under half of them, and the cause for the rest is not known. V and J calls and clone size are those listed in that table; D and trimming were worked out from the DNA. The sample includes about 22,000 clones, with around 79% observed a single time. Of the sample, less than 12% falls within the top ten clones.

The receptor was derived from a woman in her 40s with HIV. The sample consisted of unsorted PBMCs, taken 1.2 years after starting antiretroviral therapy. The chain employs TRBV6-5 and TRBJ1-4; the best D guess is TRBD1, with 6 bases matching. The CDR3 sequence is CASSPTGLNEKLFF. The sequenced DNA is TGTGCCAGCAGTCCCACAGGGCTCAATGAAAAACTGTTTTTT.